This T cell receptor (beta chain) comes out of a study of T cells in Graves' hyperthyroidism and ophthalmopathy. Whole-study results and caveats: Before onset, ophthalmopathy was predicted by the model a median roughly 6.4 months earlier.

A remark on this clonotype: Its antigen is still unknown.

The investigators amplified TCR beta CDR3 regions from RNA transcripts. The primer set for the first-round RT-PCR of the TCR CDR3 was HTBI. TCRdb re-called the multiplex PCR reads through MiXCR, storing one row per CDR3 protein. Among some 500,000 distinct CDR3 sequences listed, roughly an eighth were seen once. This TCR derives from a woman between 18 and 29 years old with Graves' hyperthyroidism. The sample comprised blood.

The DNA of the CDR3 is TGCAGTGCTAGAGTTCAGGATCACCGGGACAGGGTTACCTACGAGCAGTACTTC. Translated, it gives CSARVQDHRDRVTYEQYF. This chain uses TRBV20-1 with TRBJ2-7, with 9 bases lining up with TRBD1. CDR1 is DFQATT, CDR2 SNEGSKA, per germline (reference sequence). This CDR3 spans 18 amino acids. V shed 1 base, J shed 2 bases, and the junction held 15 bases outside the gene matches.